The clone carrying this TCR beta chain was recorded a few times. This specimen comes from a study of blood T cell repertoires in COVID-19. Study overall: COVID-19 samples from acute and convalescent phases originated in the United States, Italy and Spain. T cells, B-cell-depleted T cells, or PBMCs supplied cDNA or gDNA.

Per the original methods: Reference gene primers were amplified, and this amplification served to estimate nucleated cell counts. Here immunoSEQ multiplex PCR was the method, and the copy in TCRdb shows in-frame clones only, minus some. The DNA gave D and trimming, while V, J and clone size come from that table. The table includes 70,000 to 100,000 clones, more than 80% detected once. The CDR3 extends over 16 amino acids. CDR1 is KGHSH and CDR2 is LQKENI in the germline V gene. The V segment lost 3 bases and the J segment 3 bases; nucleotides outside the gene matches: 11. The chain couples TRBV18 to TRBJ2-7; 7 positions agree with TRBD1. The sequenced sample was peripheral blood. The clonotype comes from a human donor in a cohort sampled during active COVID-19. CDR3 nucleotide sequence: TGTGCCAGCTCACCTATGGCAGGGGGAGACTACTACGAGCAGTACTTC. Translated, it gives CASSPMAGGDYYEQYF.